This is a list of T cell receptor beta chains from one sample in a study of blood T cell repertoires in COVID-19. Profiled with immunoSEQ multiplex PCR; TCRdb holds only in-frame clones, not every one. Altogether about 82,000 clones are present, approximately 82% being singletons, with the ten largest covering approximately 15%. The sequencing sample was made of peripheral blood. Receptors originate from a woman aged 55-70 years with acute or convalescent COVID-19. The CDR3 runs from the conserved cysteine through the conserved F or W. A D gene is named only where the DNA matches it firmly. The size of a clone is reported for some rows only, either as once, few or many, or as a class for expanded clones.

abundance: .; j_gene: TRBJ2-3; d_gene: .; v_gene: TRBV5-6; CDR3aa: CASSLLERTDTQYF; CDR3nt: TGTGCCAGCAGCTTGCTTGAGCGCACAGATACGCAGTATTTT
abundance: once; j_gene: TRBJ1-2; d_gene: .; v_gene: TRBV30; CDR3aa: CAWSKGGGNYGYTF; CDR3nt: TGTGCCTGGAGTAAAGGGGGAGGGAACTATGGCTACACCTTC
abundance: .; j_gene: TRBJ2-7; d_gene: TRBD2; v_gene: TRBV27; CDR3aa: CASSTLVPGLAGSDEQYF; CDR3nt: TGTGCCAGCAGTACCCTTGTCCCGGGACTAGCGGGAAGCGACGAGCAGTACTTC
abundance: .; j_gene: TRBJ2-7; d_gene: TRBD2; v_gene: TRBV5-1; CDR3aa: CASSPGLANEQYF; CDR3nt: TGCGCCAGCAGCCCGGGACTAGCTAACGAGCAGTACTTC
abundance: .; j_gene: TRBJ1-6; d_gene: TRBD1; v_gene: TRBV7-3; CDR3aa: CASSFSGTDNSPLHF; CDR3nt: TGTGCCAGCAGCTTTTCCGGGACAGATAATTCACCCCTCCACTTT
abundance: .; j_gene: TRBJ2-1; d_gene: .; v_gene: TRBV29-1; CDR3aa: CSVATSNEQFF; CDR3nt: TGCAGCGTTGCCACTAGCAATGAGCAGTTCTTC
abundance: once; j_gene: TRBJ2-4; d_gene: .; v_gene: TRBV11-2; CDR3aa: CASSFGLENIQYF; CDR3nt: TGTGCCAGCAGCTTTGGACTTGAAAACATTCAGTACTTC
abundance: .; j_gene: TRBJ2-5; d_gene: .; v_gene: TRBV29-1; CDR3aa: CSVVGGSETQYF; CDR3nt: TGCAGCGTTGTTGGGGGCTCAGAGACCCAGTACTTC
abundance: .; j_gene: TRBJ1-4; d_gene: .; v_gene: TRBV9; CDR3aa: CASSEHTATNEKLFF; CDR3nt: TGTGCCAGCAGCGAACACACCGCAACTAATGAAAAACTGTTTTTT
abundance: once; j_gene: TRBJ2-3; d_gene: .; v_gene: TRBV5-1; CDR3aa: CASSLDKSSTDTQYF; CDR3nt: TGCGCCAGCAGCTTGGACAAATCCAGCACAGATACGCAGTATTTT
abundance: .; j_gene: TRBJ2-3; d_gene: TRBD2; v_gene: TRBV7-9; CDR3aa: CASSPVAGGRDTDTQYF; CDR3nt: TGTGCCAGCAGCCCTGTAGCGGGGGGGCGGGACACAGATACGCAGTATTTT
abundance: .; j_gene: TRBJ1-2; d_gene: TRBD1; v_gene: TRBV2; CDR3aa: CASSEAGTDYGYTF; CDR3nt: TGTGCCAGCAGTGAAGCCGGGACAGACTATGGCTACACCTTC
abundance: .; j_gene: TRBJ1-4; d_gene: .; v_gene: TRBV6-5; CDR3aa: CAATRGGNNEKLFF; CDR3nt: TGTGCCGCGACGCGGGGTGGGAATAATGAAAAACTGTTTTTT
abundance: once; j_gene: TRBJ2-7; d_gene: .; v_gene: TRBV6-5; CDR3aa: CASSPQGSSYEQYF; CDR3nt: TGTGCCAGCAGTCCACAGGGAAGCTCCTACGAGCAGTACTTC
abundance: .; j_gene: TRBJ2-7; d_gene: TRBD2; v_gene: TRBV7-2; CDR3aa: CASSLSPGGDYEQYF; CDR3nt: TGTGCCAGCAGCTTATCCCCGGGGGGGGACTACGAGCAGTACTTC
abundance: few; j_gene: TRBJ1-4; d_gene: .; v_gene: TRBV7-9; CDR3aa: CASSFPGTTNEKLFF; CDR3nt: TGTGCCAGCAGCTTCCCGGGAACAACTAATGAAAAACTGTTTTTT
abundance: .; j_gene: TRBJ1-1; d_gene: .; v_gene: TRBV10-3; CDR3aa: CAINLSIDTEAFF; CDR3nt: TGTGCCATCAACTTAAGCATCGACACTGAAGCTTTCTTT
abundance: few; j_gene: TRBJ1-3; d_gene: .; v_gene: TRBV30; CDR3aa: CAWSVSGRGRGTGNTIYF; CDR3nt: TGTGCCTGGAGTGTATCAGGGAGGGGGAGAGGAACTGGAAACACCATATATTTT
abundance: .; j_gene: TRBJ2-1; d_gene: TRBD2; v_gene: TRBV11-3; CDR3aa: CASSLDWAGGPPFQLGDNEQFF; CDR3nt: TGTGCCAGCAGCTTAGACTGGGCGGGGGGGCCTCCTTTTCAACTTGGCGACAATGAGCAGTTCTTC
abundance: .; j_gene: TRBJ1-2; d_gene: .; v_gene: TRBV5-1; CDR3aa: CASSPTTGIYGYTF; CDR3nt: TGCGCCAGCAGCCCTACAACAGGGATCTATGGCTACACCTTC
abundance: .; j_gene: TRBJ1-2; d_gene: TRBD1; v_gene: TRBV3-1/TRBV3-2; CDR3aa: CASSQGRTGSTFGYTF; CDR3nt: TGTGCCAGCAGCCAAGGGAGGACAGGGTCCACCTTCGGCTACACCTTC
abundance: .; j_gene: TRBJ2-5; d_gene: TRBD1; v_gene: TRBV7-6; CDR3aa: CASSLGGQGWETQYF; CDR3nt: TGTGCCAGCAGCTTAGGTGGACAGGGGTGGGAGACCCAGTACTTC